The present T cell receptor (beta chain) was sequenced within a study of T cells after yellow fever vaccination. With 2 bases removed from V and 7 bases from J, the gap between germline ends came to 18 bases. The CDR3 is 16 residues long. CDR1 is KGHSH, CDR2 LQKENI, per germline. From the 5' RACE reads, TCRdb called clonotypes with MiXCR, one entry per CDR3 protein. Here the sample spans about 400,000 distinct CDR3 sequences, about 6.2% being singletons. The sample holds many counts of this clonotype. V and J are TRBV18 and TRBJ2-1; TRBD1 is a possible D gene (5 bases). The clonotype comes from a man between 25 and 39 years old who received the YFV17D yellow fever vaccine. Sample: PBMCs, taken 5 days after the yellow fever booster vaccination. DNA for the CDR3: TGTGCCAGCTCACCATTTGGGGCAAATCTAGATAATGAGCAGTTCTTC. Translation gives CASSPFGANLDNEQFF.